This T cell receptor (beta chain) derives from a study of cytomegalovirus exposure and HLA in healthy donors (dated by TCRdb to 2015 to 2018). Study-wide context: An earlier analysis of roughly 500 of the donors reported roughly 270 Gb of sequence data and 100 million to 130 million unique TCR beta sequences from about 200 million T cells. A later analysis re-analyzed previously published TCR beta repertoires from roughly 600 donors and added high-resolution HLA genotyping to study TCR occurrence patterns. Roughly 5 DR-DQ haplotypes were handled as single units for association and clustering, since linkage in the cohort was strong. All discovery cohort repertoires had been generated using a single sequencing platform. Using immunosequencing, the study profiled T cell repertoires from around 680 subjects and related those repertoires to cytomegalovirus serostatus. To decide whether each TCR beta V gene segment behaved as functional or pseudogenic, an earlier analysis of 587 of the donors relied on high-throughput TCR beta sequencing. Among about 400 genotyped donors of the cohort, an average of around 250,000 unique TCR beta nucleotide sequences was sequenced per donor, of which about 18% were non-productive. The number of donors typed differed by locus, with about 620-630 for A, B, C, DRB1 and DQB1, 522 for DQA1, approximately 570 for DPA1, and under 490 for DPB1. Rather than drawing on any new phenotypic data, the later analysis identified candidate immune exposures from TCR beta sequences and the way those sequences occurred across donors. Approximately 300 gigabases of sequencing data and around 80 million unique TCR sequences made up an early release that covered 500 to 650 HLA-typed donors. In addition to the first cohort of 666 subjects, a separate validation cohort of approximately 130 different subjects was used. Among the roughly 380 genotyped donors, approximately 82% belonged to the genetic ancestry cluster associated with self-reported Caucasian donors. A later genetic analysis used genome-wide SNP genotypes for about 60% of the roughly 670 donors, treating that subset as a discovery cohort. Alongside the repertoire data, information on donor age, sex, ethnicity and CMV serostatus was compiled. The study aimed to test whether cataloging public T cell receptors could reveal signatures of past pathogen exposure. To predict cytomegalovirus infection status, the study combined high-throughput TCR immunosequencing, statistical association of individual TCRs with disease status, and machine learning. Class I and class II HLA loci were covered by the typing at four-digit resolution. Study-level results and caveats: An association between a missense DCLRE1C variant and V-gene and J-gene trimming of TCR beta chains was found in a later genetic analysis and replicated in an independent cohort. In an earlier analysis of roughly 560 of the donors, most TCR beta V segments were observed in productive rearrangements about 90% or about 30% of the time, broadly matching IMGT annotations. Linkage disequilibrium might explain the correlated functional status among segregating V segments, but an unknown experimental factor could not be excluded. Presence/absence analyses assumed roughly uniform sequencing depth across donors, an assumption that may not hold. Only TCR beta chains were sequenced in this cohort, and the absence of alpha or paired-chain data limited detectable features. The study listed approximately 160 TCR beta chains as associated with cytomegalovirus. In vitro tests confirmed that a few of the cytomegalovirus-associated TCR beta chains recognize cytomegalovirus antigens. Compared with the roughly 700-donor mean, donors in an Asian-associated ancestry cluster had fewer N-insertions in productive TCRs, according to a later genetic analysis. Because the 87-base-pair reads could not distinguish some IMGT-functional V segments, including TRBV6-2 and TRBV6-3, those segments were excluded. Immune exposure information for the cohort was limited to CMV serostatus. Approximately 16 rarely observed V segments, including chromosome 9 orphons, were excluded from the earlier analysis of about 500 of the donors because counts were too low. In a later analysis, TCR association rates were found to vary across HLA loci, with the most associated TCRs seen for DRB1 alleles and the fewest for HLA-C alleles. When HLA alleles, especially DR and DQ, strongly co-occurred, attributing TCR associations to individual alleles was difficult. The sequencing pipeline was judged likely to have produced a cluster of highly shared sequence variants as a technical artifact. In a later analysis, several top co-occurrence clusters were reported to appear linked to parvovirus B19, influenza, CMV and Epstein-Barr virus. Specific HLA alleles were associated with roughly 17,000 TCR beta sequences at a false discovery rate of 0.05 in a later analysis. Across donors, most TCR sequences were observed very rarely, whereas some public TCRs were present in many individuals. Most CMV-associated TCR beta chains appeared to be HLA-restricted in a later analysis, and the HLA associations seemed to be driven largely by CMV exposure. Because HLA typing was unavailable for some donors at each locus, only the typed subset was used in association tests. The authors suggested that the approach could potentially be generalized to other disease states and immunological phenotypes. A further reported finding was that TCR beta sequences accurately predicted the HLA-A and HLA-B alleles for most subjects in the first cohort. Compared with equally common non-associated chains, HLA-associated TCR beta chains in a later analysis were more clonally expanded and had lower generation probabilities. The classifier was reported to diagnose cytomegalovirus status with high specificity and sensitivity in both the original cohort and the validation cohort.

From the cysteine up to the phenylalanine, the CDR3 has a length of 14 residues. The only DNA kept is the CDR3, 42 bases in frame from the first base. Trimming leaves V shorter by 5 bases and J shorter by 5 bases, with the junction holding 5 bases beyond the gene matches. Looking up the germline V gene yields CDR1 SGHVS and CDR2 FQNEAQ. The protocol used for the library was the immunoSEQ multiplex PCR assay. A mixture of 60 forward primers for TCR Vbeta segments and 13 reverse primers for TCR Jbeta segments was used in the multiplex PCR. The CDR3 region of rearranged TCR beta genes was amplified from genomic DNA with a multiplex PCR assay. The amplified TCR beta libraries were sequenced on the Illumina HiSeq System as 87-base-pair reads. On the study's bioinformatics: A later analysis counted approximately 76 million unique TCR beta chains across the approximately 700 repertoires, and approximately 11 million of these chains were shared by at least two donors. A nearest-neighbor algorithm error-corrected the raw reads and collapsed the reads into unique sequences, merging closely related sequences to remove PCR and sequencing errors. Alignment of CDR3 sequences to IMGT reference sequences was used to assign V, D and J gene segments. For a sequence to be retained, a match of at least six nucleotides to both a V gene segment and a J gene segment was required. Rearrangements were classified as productive when the CDR3 lacked stop codons and remained in frame with V and J, and all other rearrangements were classified as non-productive. Following IMGT convention, CDR3 was defined as the stretch from the second conserved V-encoded cysteine to the conserved J-encoded phenylalanine. The earlier analysis of 587 of the donors excluded sequences that lacked an unambiguous match to a single V gene segment. An earlier analysis of 587 of the donors classified V segments as functional when productive rearrangements were above 56.7% and as segregating when the standard deviation between donors was above 5%. A statistical classification framework was built for diagnosing cytomegalovirus status from the catalog of TCR beta chain sequences. A later analysis assigned V and J genes by comparing TCR nucleotide sequences with IMGT/GENE-DB human TR gene sequences. In a later analysis, CDR3 sequences and most-parsimonious VDJ recombination scenarios were assigned using the TCRdist pipeline. In a later analysis, each TCR beta chain was defined by its CDR3 amino acid sequence together with its V-gene family, and reads lacking a unique V-gene family were excluded. To address suspected cross-contamination and a sequencing artifact, a later analysis removed 550 to 750 highly shared, low-generation-probability nucleotide sequences. In a later analysis, a clonal expansion index was calculated for each public chain from normalized within-repertoire ranks of inferred template counts. In a later analysis, generation probabilities were computed using a VDJ recombination model fitted to out-of-frame rearrangements, and the results were checked against IGoR. Hypergeometric tests were used in a later analysis to score TCR-TCR, TCR-HLA and TCR-CMV co-occurrence, with a repertoire-size bias correction applied to the TCR pairs. In a later analysis, false discovery rates were estimated by permuting HLA or CMV assignments 20 times. In a later analysis, co-occurring TCRs were grouped using DBSCAN, with TCRdist sequence similarity added in when clustering inside HLA-allele-positive subsets. For co-occurrence clustering, repertoires with fewer than 30,000 or more than 120,000 public chains were excluded, along with five repertoires with anomalous nucleotide sharing. TCRdb re-hosts the immuneACCESS table, in-frame sequences only. Its copies lack some clones; in the studies checked, an unresolved V gene accounts for under half of them, and the cause for the rest is not known. V, J and clone size are those of that table, while D and trimming were read from the DNA. This sample lists 150,000 to 200,000 clones; 65% to 80% were detected once. The top ten clones comprise roughly 4.5% of the sample.

Of note for this clone: No cognate antigen has been identified for it. Nothing much larger sits one base from this clone, and base qualities are not available.

In total, approximately 700 healthy bone marrow donors made up the cohort. At the time of sampling, all cohort members were nominally healthy, though unrecorded immune exposures were likely present. The donor was CMV seropositive and was included in the group of about 290 seropositive cohort members. A peripheral blood sample was provided by each donor, and peripheral blood mononuclear cells were used for TCR beta sequencing. Genomic DNA was extracted from the blood cell samples with the Qiagen DNeasy Blood Extraction Kit. This chain is built from TRBV7-8 and TRBJ2-2; 7 central bases correspond to TRBD1. What was sequenced was PBMCs. The source is a young man in good health and CMV-seropositive. The nucleotides are TGTGCCAGCAGCCGTTCGACAGGGACCGGGGAGCTGTTTTTT. Its protein is CASSRSTGTGELFF. The variable domain in full, with residues beyond the CDR3 obtained from the reference TRBV7-8 and TRBJ2-2 genes, is GAGVSQSPRYKVAKRGQDVALRCDPISGHVSLFWYQQALGQGPEFLTYFQNEAQLDKSGLPSDRFFAERPEGSVSTLKIQRTQQEDSAVYLCASSRSTGTGELFFGEGSRLTVL.